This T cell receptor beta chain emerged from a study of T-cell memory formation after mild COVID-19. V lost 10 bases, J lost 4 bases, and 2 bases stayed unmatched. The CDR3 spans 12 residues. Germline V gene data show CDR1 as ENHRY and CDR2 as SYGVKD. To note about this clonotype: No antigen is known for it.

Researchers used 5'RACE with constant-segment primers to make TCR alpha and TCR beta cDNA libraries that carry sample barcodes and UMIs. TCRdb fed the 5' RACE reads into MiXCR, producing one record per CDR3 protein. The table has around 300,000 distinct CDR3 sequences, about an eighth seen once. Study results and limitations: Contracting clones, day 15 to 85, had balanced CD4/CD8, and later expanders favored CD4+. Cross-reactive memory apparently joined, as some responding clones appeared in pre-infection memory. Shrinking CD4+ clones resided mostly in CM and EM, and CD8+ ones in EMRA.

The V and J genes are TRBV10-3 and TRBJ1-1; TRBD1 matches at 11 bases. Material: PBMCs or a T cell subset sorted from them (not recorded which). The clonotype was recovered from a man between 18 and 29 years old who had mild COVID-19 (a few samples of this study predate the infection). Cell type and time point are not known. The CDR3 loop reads CATGTGGTEAFF. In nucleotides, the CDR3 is TGTGCCACCGGGACAGGGGGCACTGAAGCTTTCTTT.